The 22 T cell receptor beta chains in this list originate from one sample, sequenced in a study of PD-1 blockade in classical Hodgkin lymphoma. The assay was immunoSEQ multiplex PCR, and TCRdb's table has in-frame clones only and misses some. The sample gives tens of thousands of clones, 60% to 75% of which show up once; more than 3% is in the top ten. Patients all relapsed after autologous stem cell transplantation, and there was variation in brentuximab vedotin exposure. The starting material was peripheral blood mononuclear cells (PBMCs), obtained before the second cycle of nivolumab. These TCRs come from a human donor with classical Hodgkin lymphoma.

The V call is TRBV27, the J call TRBJ1-5; 10 bases are shared with TRBD1. Germline V gene data show CDR1 as MNHEY and CDR2 as SMNVEV (reference sequence). This CDR3 spans 14 amino acids. Trimming cost V 9 bases and J 2 bases; bases outside gene matches: 4. For the CDR3, the DNA is TGTGCCAGTAGGACAGGGGGTGGCAATCAGCCCCAGCATTTT. Protein product: CASRTGGGNQPQHF.

This chain connects TRBV30 to TRBJ1-2; D remains ambiguous. Trimming took 4 bases from V and 4 from J, leaving 19 bases between them. This CDR3 has 15 residues. Germline lookup yields CDR1 GTSNPN and CDR2 SVGIG (reference sequence). The CDR3, as DNA: TGTGCCTGGAAGCCCCGCCGGAGGGATGGCTATGGCTACACCTTC. Amino acids: CAWKPRRRDGYGYTF.

The chain is built from TRBV28 and TRBJ1-2; D is undetermined. Per germline, CDR1 MDHEN and CDR2 SYDVKM. The V end was cut by 0 bases, the J end by 4 bases, with 6 bases between. The CDR3 totals 13 residues. In DNA form, the CDR3 reads TGTGCCAGCAGTTTATGGCTGCTCTATGGCTACACCTTC. Amino acid sequence: CASSLWLLYGYTF.

V and J are TRBV2 and TRBJ2-3; D is undetermined. Per germline, CDR1 SNHLY and CDR2 FYNNEI. V lost 3 bases and J lost 4, with 5 bases in between. CDR3 length equals 12 residues. CDR3 sequence: CASSERADTQYF. CDR3 DNA: TGTGCCAGCAGTGAGCGAGCAGATACGCAGTATTTT.

V gene TRBV7-2 combines with J gene TRBJ2-7, with a possible D match to TRBD1 (6 bases). Looked up from germline, CDR1 is SGHTA and CDR2 is FQGNSA. Trimming pared 0 bases from V and 2 bases from J, leaving 8 bases between. There are 14 residues in the CDR3. This CDR3 reads CASSLAGQTYEQYF. The CDR3 coding sequence is TGTGCCAGCAGCTTAGCCGGACAGACCTACGAGCAGTACTTC.

V is TRBV6-5 and J is TRBJ2-7, with D hard to call. The CDR3 spans 14 residues. V was shortened by 5 bases and J by 2 bases, with 13 bases between the two germline ends. The germline V gene encodes CDR1 MNHEY and CDR2 SVGAGI. This CDR3 is CASSNSAVTYEQYF. The CDR3 region has the DNA TGTGCCAGCAGTAACAGCGCTGTCACCTACGAGCAGTACTTC.

This clone was recorded a few times. This CDR3 reads CAWRMGWNEQYF. CDR3 in DNA: TGTGCCTGGAGAATGGGGTGGAACGAGCAGTACTTC. The chain recombines TRBV30 with TRBJ2-7; no clear D gene. The V gene's germline CDR1 is GTSNPN and CDR2 SVGIG (reference sequence). Trimming removed 3 bases at V and 5 bases at J, with 11 bases between. This CDR3 is built from 12 residues.

This chain joins TRBV7-6 and TRBJ2-1; no firm D call. Per the germline V gene, CDR1 is SGHVS and CDR2 is FNYEAQ. CDR3 length equals 14 residues. The germline V and J ends were trimmed by 5 bases and 7 bases, with 15 bases remaining between them. Here the CDR3 reads CASSPRLVGNEQFF. DNA of the CDR3: TGTGCCAGCAGCCCTCGTTTGGTGGGGAATGAGCAGTTCTTC.

The rearrangement uses TRBV11-2 and TRBJ1-2, with D perhaps matching TRBD1 (6 bases). The CDR3 sequence is 14 residues long. Per germline, CDR1 SGHAT and CDR2 FQNNGV. The V end was cut by 0 bases, the J end by 4 bases, with 9 bases between. The CDR3 here is CASSLDSGAYGYTF. The CDR3 DNA reads TGTGCCAGCAGCTTAGACTCAGGGGCCTATGGCTACACCTTC.

This clone has more than one count but fewer than ten. This chain uses TRBV15 with TRBJ1-3; the match to TRBD1 covers 7 bases. This CDR3 spans 13 amino acids. V lost 3 bases, J lost 7 bases, and 3 bases stayed unmatched. Germline V CDR1 and CDR2: LNHNV, YYDKDF (reference sequence). The CDR3, as DNA: TGTGCCACCAGCAGTCGCAGGGGGAACACCATATATTTT. This translates into CATSSRRGNTIYF.

The chain has TRBV6-1 and TRBJ2-4; the D gene is possibly TRBD1 (6 bases). Germline CDR1 and CDR2: MNHNS and SASEGT. V was trimmed by 4 bases and J by 14 bases, leaving 12 bases between them. This CDR3 contains 11 residues. The CDR3 loop is CASSAGTQKYF. CDR3 nucleotides: TGTGCCAGCAGTGCCGGGACACAGAAGTACTTC.

DNA of the CDR3: TGTGCCAGCAGCGTAGGAGGTTCCTTCCAGCCCCAGCATTTT. Its protein is CASSVGGSFQPQHF. The J gene is TRBJ1-5, the V gene TRBV9; D not certain. V gave up 0 bases and J gave up 7 bases, with 11 bases separating them. The CDR3 runs 14 residues. Per the germline V gene, CDR1 is SGDLS and CDR2 is YYNGEE.

The chain couples TRBV7-9 to TRBJ1-1, with D possibly TRBD1 on 6 matching bases. Per the germline V gene, CDR1 is SEHNR and CDR2 is FQNEAQ (reference sequence). Between the trimmed V and J ends, which lost 5 bases and 1 base, there was a span of 17 bases. The CDR3 length is 16 residues. CDR3 DNA: TGTGCCAGCAGCCCTGAGGGACAATTCAGGAACACTGAAGCTTTCTTT. Protein sequence: CASSPEGQFRNTEAFF.

The gene calls are TRBV7-2 and TRBJ2-1; D not resolved. V lost 3 bases and J lost 3, with 6 bases in between. CDR1 and CDR2 from the germline V gene are SGHTA and FQGNSA. This CDR3 region has 13 residues. CDR3 sequence: CASSFNHYNEQFF. CDR3 nucleotides: TGTGCCAGCAGCTTTAACCACTACAATGAGCAGTTCTTC.

The V gene is TRBV30, the J gene TRBJ1-5, with TRBD1 as a possible D gene (5 bases). CDR1 and CDR2 (germline): GTSNPN, SVGIG (reference sequence). The V end was cut by 2 bases, the J end by 2 bases, with 13 bases between. There are 15 residues in the CDR3. Written as DNA, the CDR3 is TGTGCCTGGAGTTCAATTCAGGGTGGCAATCAGCCCCAGCATTTT. Translation gives CAWSSIQGGNQPQHF.

The table lists this clone with a few counts. The rearrangement uses TRBV6-5 and TRBJ1-5; no definite D call. The CDR3 loop spans 13 amino acids. Germline V CDR1 and CDR2: MNHEY, SVGAGI. V lost 5 bases and J lost 6, with 11 bases in between. CDR3 region: CASSEWGGQPQHF. Here the CDR3 DNA reads TGTGCCAGCAGTGAATGGGGAGGTCAGCCCCAGCATTTT.

The V gene is TRBV7-2, the J gene TRBJ2-5, with D hard to call. V was clipped by 0 bases and J by 5 bases, with 1 base between them. CDR1 is SGHTA and CDR2 is FQGNSA in the germline V gene. This CDR3 comprises 11 residues. The CDR3 DNA is TGTGCCAGCAGCTTAGCGGAGACCCAGTACTTC. Residues: CASSLAETQYF.

This clone occurred a few times. The CDR3 sequence is CASRDWRGGLDTQYF. As DNA, the CDR3 is TGTGCCAGTAGGGATTGGCGGGGGGGGCTAGATACGCAGTATTTT. The rearrangement links TRBV19 to TRBJ2-3, with 9 bases matching TRBD2. This CDR3 is built from 15 residues. V dropped 6 bases and J dropped 5; count of bases not matched to a gene: 9. Germline assignment: CDR1 LNHDA and CDR2 SQIVND (reference sequence).

The chain recombines TRBV13 with TRBJ2-1, with 7 bases identical to TRBD2. The V gene's germline CDR1 is PRHDT and CDR2 FYEKMQ (reference sequence). CDR3 length: 15 amino acids. With 3 bases clipped from V and 0 bases from J, the junction kept 2 bases outside the gene matches. The CDR3 loop reads CASSFGGGSYNEQFF. CDR3 sequence (DNA): TGTGCCAGCAGCTTTGGCGGGGGCTCCTACAATGAGCAGTTCTTC.

V gene TRBV27 combines with J gene TRBJ2-1, with 12 positions matching TRBD2. Trimming cost V 3 bases and J 4 bases; bases outside gene matches: 4. The germline V gene encodes CDR1 MNHEY and CDR2 SMNVEV (reference sequence). This CDR3 spans 16 amino acids. The CDR3, as DNA: TGTGCCAGCAGTTTCCAGACTAGCGGGGGATACAATGAGCAGTTCTTC. Protein sequence: CASSFQTSGGYNEQFF.

The gene calls are TRBV2 and TRBJ2-1; D perhaps matches TRBD2 (6 bases). Between the trimmed V and J ends, which lost 10 bases and 4 bases, there was a span of 23 bases. The CDR3 extends over 16 amino acids. CDR1 is SNHLY and CDR2 is FYNNEI in the germline V gene. This chain's CDR3 is CATFARDLKDYNEQFF. The CDR3 DNA reads as TGTGCCACCTTTGCCCGGGACTTAAAAGATTACAATGAGCAGTTCTTC.

The chain combines TRBV2 with TRBJ2-7, with D perhaps TRBD1 (5 bases). The germline gives CDR1 SNHLY, CDR2 FYNNEI. Trimming removed 4 bases from V and 0 bases from J, with 7 bases in between. There are 13 residues in the CDR3. The CDR3 region is CASSADSSYEQYF. CDR3 DNA sequence: TGTGCCAGCAGTGCTGACAGCTCCTACGAGCAGTACTTC.